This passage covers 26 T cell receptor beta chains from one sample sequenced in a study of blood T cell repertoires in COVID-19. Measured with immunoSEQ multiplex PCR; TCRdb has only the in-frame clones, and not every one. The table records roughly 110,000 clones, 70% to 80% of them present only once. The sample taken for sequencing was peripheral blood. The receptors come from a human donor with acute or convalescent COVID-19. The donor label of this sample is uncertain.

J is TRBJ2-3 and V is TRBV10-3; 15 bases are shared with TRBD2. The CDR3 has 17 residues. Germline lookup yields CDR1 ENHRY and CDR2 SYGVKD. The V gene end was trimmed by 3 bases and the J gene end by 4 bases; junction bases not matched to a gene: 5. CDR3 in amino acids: CAISESGLAGGSDTQYF. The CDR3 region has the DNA TGTGCCATCAGTGAAAGTGGACTAGCGGGGGGGTCAGATACGCAGTATTTT.

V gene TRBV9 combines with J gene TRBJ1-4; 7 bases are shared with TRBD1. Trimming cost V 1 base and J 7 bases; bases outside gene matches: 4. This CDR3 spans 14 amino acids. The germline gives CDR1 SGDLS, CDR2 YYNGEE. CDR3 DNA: TGTGCCAGCAGCGTAAGACAGGGTGGTGAAAAACTGTTTTTT. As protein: CASSVRQGGEKLFF.

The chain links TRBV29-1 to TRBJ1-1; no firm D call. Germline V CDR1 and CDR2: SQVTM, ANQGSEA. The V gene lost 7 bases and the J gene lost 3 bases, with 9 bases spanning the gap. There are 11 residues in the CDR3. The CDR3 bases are TGCAGCGGGATGAGGGACACTGAAGCTTTCTTT. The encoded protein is CSGMRDTEAFF.

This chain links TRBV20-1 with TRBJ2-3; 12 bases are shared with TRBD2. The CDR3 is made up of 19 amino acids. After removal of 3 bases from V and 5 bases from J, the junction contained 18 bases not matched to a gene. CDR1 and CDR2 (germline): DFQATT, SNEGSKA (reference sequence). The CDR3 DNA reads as TGCAGTGCTAGTCCCCTAGCGGGGGGGCCCATGAATGTGGTAGATACGCAGTATTTT. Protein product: CSASPLAGGPMNVVDTQYF.

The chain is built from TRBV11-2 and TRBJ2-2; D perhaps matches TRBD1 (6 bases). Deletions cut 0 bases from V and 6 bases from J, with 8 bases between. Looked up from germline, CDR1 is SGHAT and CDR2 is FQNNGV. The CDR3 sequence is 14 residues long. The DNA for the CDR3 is TGTGCCAGCAGCTTAGACACAGGGCCCGGGGAGCTGTTTTTT. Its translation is CASSLDTGPGELFF. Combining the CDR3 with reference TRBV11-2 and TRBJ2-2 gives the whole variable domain EAGVAQSPRYKIIEKRQSVAFWCNPISGHATLYWYQQILGQGPKLLIQFQNNGVVDDSQLPKDRFSAERLKGVDSTLKIQPAKLEDSAVYLCASSLDTGPGELFFGEGSRLTVL.

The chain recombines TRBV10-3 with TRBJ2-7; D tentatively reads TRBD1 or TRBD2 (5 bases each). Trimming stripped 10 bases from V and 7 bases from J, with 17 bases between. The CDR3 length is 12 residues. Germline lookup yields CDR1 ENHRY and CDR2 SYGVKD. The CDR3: CATRDRREEQYF. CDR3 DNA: TGTGCCACCAGGGACCGTAGGGAGGAGCAGTACTTC.

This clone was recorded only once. DNA for the CDR3: TGTGCCATCAGTGAGAATTTAAGACAGTACAATGAGCAGTTCTTC. It codes for CAISENLRQYNEQFF. V gene TRBV10-3 combines with J gene TRBJ2-1; weak D call: TRBD1 (5 bases). Germline V CDR1 and CDR2: ENHRY, SYGVKD. The CDR3 is 15 residues long. V was pared by 2 bases and J by 4 bases, with 12 bases between.

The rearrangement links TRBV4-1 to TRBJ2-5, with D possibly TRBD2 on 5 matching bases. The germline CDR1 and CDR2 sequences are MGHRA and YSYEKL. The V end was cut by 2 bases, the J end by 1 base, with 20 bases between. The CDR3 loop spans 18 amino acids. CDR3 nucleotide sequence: TGCGCCAGCAGCCAACCCCCTTTTCGGGGTACGATCCAAGAGACCCAGTACTTC. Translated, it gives CASSQPPFRGTIQETQYF.

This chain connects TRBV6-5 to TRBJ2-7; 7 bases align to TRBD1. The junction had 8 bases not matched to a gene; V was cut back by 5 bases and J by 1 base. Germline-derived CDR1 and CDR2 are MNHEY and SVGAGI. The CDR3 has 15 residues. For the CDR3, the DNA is TGTGCCAGCAGTAGGGACAGTTGGGGTTCCTACGAGCAGTACGTC. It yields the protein CASSRDSWGSYEQYV.

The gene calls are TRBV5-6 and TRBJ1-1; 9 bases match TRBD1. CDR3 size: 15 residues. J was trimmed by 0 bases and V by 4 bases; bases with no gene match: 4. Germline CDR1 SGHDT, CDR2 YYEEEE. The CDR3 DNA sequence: TGTGCCAGCAGCGGGGACAGGGAGATGAACACTGAAGCTTTCTTT. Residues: CASSGDREMNTEAFF.

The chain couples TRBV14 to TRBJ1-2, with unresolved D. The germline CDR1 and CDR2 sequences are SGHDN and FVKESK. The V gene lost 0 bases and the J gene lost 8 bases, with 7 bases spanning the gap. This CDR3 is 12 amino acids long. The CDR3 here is CASSQDSRGYTF. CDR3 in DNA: TGTGCCAGCAGCCAAGACTCCAGGGGCTACACCTTC.

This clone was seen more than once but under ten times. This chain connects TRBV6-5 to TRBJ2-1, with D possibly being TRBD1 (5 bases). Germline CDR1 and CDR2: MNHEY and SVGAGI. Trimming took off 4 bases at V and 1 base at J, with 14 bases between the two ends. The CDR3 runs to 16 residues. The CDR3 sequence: CASSWGLLWSYNEQFF. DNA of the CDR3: TGTGCCAGCAGTTGGGGCCTACTTTGGTCCTACAATGAGCAGTTCTTC.

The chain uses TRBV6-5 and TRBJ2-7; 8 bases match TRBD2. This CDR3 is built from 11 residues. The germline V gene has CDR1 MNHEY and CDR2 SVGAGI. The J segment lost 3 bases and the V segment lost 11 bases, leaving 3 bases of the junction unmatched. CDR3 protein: CAAGGVYEQYF. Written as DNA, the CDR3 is TGTGCCGCGGGGGGCGTCTACGAGCAGTACTTC.

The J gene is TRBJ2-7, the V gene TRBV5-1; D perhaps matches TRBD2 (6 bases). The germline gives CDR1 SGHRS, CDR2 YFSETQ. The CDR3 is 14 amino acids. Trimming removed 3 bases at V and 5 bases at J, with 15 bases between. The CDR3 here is CASSSGDWGNEQYF. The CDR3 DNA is TGCGCCAGCAGCTCGGGGGATTGGGGAAACGAGCAGTACTTC.

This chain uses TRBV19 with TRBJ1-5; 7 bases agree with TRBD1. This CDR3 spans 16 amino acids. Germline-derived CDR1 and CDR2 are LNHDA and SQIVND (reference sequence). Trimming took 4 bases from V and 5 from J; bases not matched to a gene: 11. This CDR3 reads CASSSGQARQHQPQHF. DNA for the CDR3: TGTGCCAGTAGTAGCGGACAGGCCCGCCAGCATCAGCCCCAGCATTTT.

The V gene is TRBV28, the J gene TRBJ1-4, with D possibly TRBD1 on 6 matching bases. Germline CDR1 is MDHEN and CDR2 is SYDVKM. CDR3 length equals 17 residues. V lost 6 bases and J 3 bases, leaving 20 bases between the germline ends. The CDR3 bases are TGTGCCAGCAGCCCCTGGGTGCGGGGGCTGGCTAATGAAAAACTGTTTTTT. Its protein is CASSPWVRGLANEKLFF.

The DNA of the CDR3 is TGTGCCAGCAGTCCCCCAGTCCTAGCGGGGGGAAAATACGAGCAGTACTTC. It is translated as CASSPPVLAGGKYEQYF. The rearrangement links TRBV28 to TRBJ2-7; 11 positions agree with TRBD2. The ends lost 5 bases at V and 4 bases at J; junction bases unmatched: 13. The CDR3 covers 17 residues. Per the germline V gene, CDR1 is MDHEN and CDR2 is SYDVKM.

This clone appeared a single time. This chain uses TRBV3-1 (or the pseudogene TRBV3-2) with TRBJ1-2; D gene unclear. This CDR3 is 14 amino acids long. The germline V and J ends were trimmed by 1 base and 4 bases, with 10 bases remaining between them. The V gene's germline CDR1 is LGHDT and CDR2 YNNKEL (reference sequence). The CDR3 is CASSQGGVGYGYTF. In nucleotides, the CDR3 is TGTGCCAGCAGCCAAGGCGGAGTGGGCTATGGCTACACCTTC.

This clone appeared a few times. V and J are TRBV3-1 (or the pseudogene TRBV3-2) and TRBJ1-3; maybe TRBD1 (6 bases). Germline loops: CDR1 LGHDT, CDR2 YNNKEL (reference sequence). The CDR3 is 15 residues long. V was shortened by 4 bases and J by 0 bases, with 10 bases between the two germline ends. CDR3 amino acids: CASSLNRVSGNTIYF. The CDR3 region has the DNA TGTGCCAGCAGCCTTAACAGGGTCTCTGGAAACACCATATATTTT.

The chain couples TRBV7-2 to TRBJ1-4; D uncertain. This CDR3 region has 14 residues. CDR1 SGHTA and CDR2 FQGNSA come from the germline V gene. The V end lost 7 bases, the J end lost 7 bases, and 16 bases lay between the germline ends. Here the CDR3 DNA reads TGTGCCAGCACCCCTAGTGGTAACTTTGAAAAACTGTTTTTT. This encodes CASTPSGNFEKLFF.

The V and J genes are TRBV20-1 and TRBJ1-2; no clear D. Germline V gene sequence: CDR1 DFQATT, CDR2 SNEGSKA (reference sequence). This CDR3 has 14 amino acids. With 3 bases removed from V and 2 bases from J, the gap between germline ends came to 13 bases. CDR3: CSASRGGLNYGYTF. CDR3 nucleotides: TGCAGTGCTAGTCGCGGAGGGTTAAACTATGGCTACACCTTC.

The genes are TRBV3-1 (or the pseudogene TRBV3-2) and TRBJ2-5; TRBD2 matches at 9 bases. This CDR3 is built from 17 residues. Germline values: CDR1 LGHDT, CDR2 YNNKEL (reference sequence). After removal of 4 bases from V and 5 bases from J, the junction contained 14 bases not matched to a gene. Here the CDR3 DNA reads TGTGCCAGCAGCCCACAACGGTCCCTAGCGGGGTCGGAGACCCAGTACTTC. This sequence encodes CASSPQRSLAGSETQYF.

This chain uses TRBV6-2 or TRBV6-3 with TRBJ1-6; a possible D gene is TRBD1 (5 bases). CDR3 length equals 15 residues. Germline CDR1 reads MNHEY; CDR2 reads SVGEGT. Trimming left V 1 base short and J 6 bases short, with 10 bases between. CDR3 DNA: TGTGCCAGCAGTTACTTTCGACAGATTAATTCACCCCTCCACTTT. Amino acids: CASSYFRQINSPLHF.

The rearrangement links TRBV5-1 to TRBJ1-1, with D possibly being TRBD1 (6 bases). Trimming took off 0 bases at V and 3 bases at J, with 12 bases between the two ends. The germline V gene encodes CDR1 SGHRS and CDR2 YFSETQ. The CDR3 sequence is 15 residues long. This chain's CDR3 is CASSLESGVDTEAFF. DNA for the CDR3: TGCGCCAGCAGCTTGGAGTCAGGGGTAGACACTGAAGCTTTCTTT.

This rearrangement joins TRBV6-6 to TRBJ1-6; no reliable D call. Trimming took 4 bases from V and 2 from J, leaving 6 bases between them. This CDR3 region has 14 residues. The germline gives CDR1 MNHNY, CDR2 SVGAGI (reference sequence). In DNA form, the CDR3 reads TGTGCCAGCAGTTTATCGGCCTATAATTCACCCCTCCACTTT. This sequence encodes CASSLSAYNSPLHF.

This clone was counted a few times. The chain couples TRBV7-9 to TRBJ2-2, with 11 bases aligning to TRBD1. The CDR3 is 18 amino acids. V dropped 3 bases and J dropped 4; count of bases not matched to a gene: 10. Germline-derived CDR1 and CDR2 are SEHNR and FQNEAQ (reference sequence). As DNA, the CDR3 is TGTGCCAGCAGCTTTAGGGGAGGACAGGGGGCGTTCACCGGGGAGCTGTTTTTT. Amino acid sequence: CASSFRGGQGAFTGELFF.